The sequence of this T cell receptor (beta chain) was determined in a study of blood T cell repertoires in COVID-19. Study details: Sites across the United States, Italy and Spain contributed samples from acute and convalescent COVID-19. In each case, the material was cDNA or gDNA derived from T cells, B-cell-depleted T cells, or PBMCs.

The germline V and J ends were trimmed by 0 bases and 4 bases, with 12 bases remaining between them. Germline-derived CDR1 and CDR2 are MGHRA and YSYEKL. CDR3 length: 15 residues. In terms of age and location, participants ranged from roughly 18 to 100 years and lived in under 30 US areas. Study processing details: It was from reference gene primer amplification that nucleated cell counts were estimated. The table came from immunoSEQ multiplex PCR; TCRdb's copy has only in-frame clones and leaves some out. The DNA was the basis for D and trimming; V, J and clone size are from that table. The sample has over 350,000 clones; approximately 90% are singletons.

The clonotype comes from a woman aged 30 to 39 with acute COVID-19. This sequence joins TRBV4-1 and TRBJ1-2; D ambiguous. Sequencing was performed on PBMCs or T cells enriched from blood (not recorded which). The CDR3 reads CASSQDHGVGYGYTF. The CDR3 DNA is TGCGCCAGCAGCCAAGATCACGGGGTTGGCTATGGCTACACCTTC.